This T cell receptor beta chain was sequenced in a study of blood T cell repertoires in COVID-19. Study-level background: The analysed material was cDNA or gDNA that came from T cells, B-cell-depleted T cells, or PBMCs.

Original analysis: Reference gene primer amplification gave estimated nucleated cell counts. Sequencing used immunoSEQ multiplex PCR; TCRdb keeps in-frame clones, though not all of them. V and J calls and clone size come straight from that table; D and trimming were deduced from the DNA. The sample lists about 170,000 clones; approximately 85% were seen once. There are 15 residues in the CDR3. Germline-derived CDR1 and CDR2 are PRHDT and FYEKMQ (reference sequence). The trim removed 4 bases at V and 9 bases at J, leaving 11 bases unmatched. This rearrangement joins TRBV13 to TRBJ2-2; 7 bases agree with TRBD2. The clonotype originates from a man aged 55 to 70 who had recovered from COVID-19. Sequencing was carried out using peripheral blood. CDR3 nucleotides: TGTGCCAGCAGCTCCGTCCCGGGGGGAGAGTGGGAGCTGTTTTTT. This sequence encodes CASSSVPGGEWELFF.